This TCR beta chain is from a study of blood T cell repertoires in COVID-19. Repertoires were generated with immunoSEQ multiplex PCR, while TCRdb's copy carries only in-frame clones and drops some. The table records some 180,000 clones, around nine tenths of them present only once. The sample comprised peripheral blood. This TCR derives from a man between 50 and 59 years old with COVID-19, enrolled during active disease.

The CDR3 loop reads CASSWDTPETQYF. In DNA form, the CDR3 reads TGTGCCAGCAGTTGGGACACCCCAGAGACCCAGTACTTC. The chain is built from TRBV6-2 or TRBV6-3 and TRBJ2-5; possibly TRBD1 for D (6 bases). With 4 bases removed from V and 4 bases from J, the gap between germline ends came to 10 bases. Germline V CDR1 and CDR2: MNHEY, SVGEGT. This CDR3 is 13 amino acids long.